This TCR beta chain was captured by sequencing in a study of T-cell memory formation after mild COVID-19. Study overall: Clustering of TCRs was largely donor specific. Broader study findings: Some responding clones appeared in pre-infection memory, suggesting cross-reactive memory joined. Confirmation was lacking for SARS-CoV-2 specificity of second-wave clones that peaked on day 37.

The V end lost 10 bases, the J end lost 0 bases, and 19 bases lay between the germline ends. Germline CDR1 SNHLY, CDR2 FYNNEI. The CDR3 runs to 16 residues. 5'RACE, which relied on constant-segment primers, yielded TCR alpha and TCR beta cDNA libraries carrying sample barcodes and UMIs. TCRdb analysed the 5' RACE reads with MiXCR anew, one entry per CDR3 protein. The sample lists under 650,000 distinct CDR3 sequences, roughly 18% seen once, with 12% in the top ten. Points on this clonotype: The antigen remains unidentified.

The V and J genes are TRBV2 and TRBJ2-1, with D tentatively TRBD1 (6 bases). Sequences were obtained from PBMCs or a T cell subset sorted from them (not recorded which). The source is an adult woman who had mild COVID-19 (a few samples of this study predate the infection). Cell type and time point are not known. CDR3 in DNA: TGTGCCACCAAGGCACCAGGGGTGCGCTCCTACAATGAGCAGTTCTTC. It yields the protein CATKAPGVRSYNEQFF.